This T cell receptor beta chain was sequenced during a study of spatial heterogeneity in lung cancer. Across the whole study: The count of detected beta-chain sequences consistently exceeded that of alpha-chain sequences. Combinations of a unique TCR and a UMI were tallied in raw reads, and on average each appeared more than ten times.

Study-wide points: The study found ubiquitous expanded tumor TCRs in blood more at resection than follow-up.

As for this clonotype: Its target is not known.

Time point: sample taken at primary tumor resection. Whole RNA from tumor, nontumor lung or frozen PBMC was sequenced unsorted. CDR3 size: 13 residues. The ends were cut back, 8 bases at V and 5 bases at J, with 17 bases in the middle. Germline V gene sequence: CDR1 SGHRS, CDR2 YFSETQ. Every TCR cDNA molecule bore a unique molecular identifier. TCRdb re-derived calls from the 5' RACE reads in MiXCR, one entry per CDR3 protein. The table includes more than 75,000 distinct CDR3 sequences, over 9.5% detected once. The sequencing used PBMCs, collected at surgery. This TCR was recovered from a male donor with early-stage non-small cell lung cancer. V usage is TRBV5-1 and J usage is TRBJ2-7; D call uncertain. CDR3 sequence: CASRLVETHEQYF. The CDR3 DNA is TGCGCCAGTCGCTTGGTGGAGACCCACGAGCAGTACTTC.